These 5 T cell receptor beta chains originate from one sample sequenced in a study of blood T cell repertoires in COVID-19 (TCRdb year 2020). The library relied on the immunoSEQ multiplex PCR assay. In TCRdb, the immuneACCESS table is reduced to in-frame sequences with V and J assigned. These tables do not hold every clone; where another copy was compared, an unresolved V gene accounts for under half, and the others remain unexplained. Within this sample are approximately 300,000 clones, with 80% to 95% of them counted one time only. The ten largest make up 6.5% to 8% of the sample. The sample taken for sequencing was peripheral blood. The source of these receptors is a woman aged 25 to 39 with COVID-19, enrolled during active disease.

The chain couples TRBV10-1 to TRBJ2-5, with TRBD2 matching over 10 bases. V dropped 3 bases and J dropped 6; count of bases not matched to a gene: 4. Germline-derived CDR1 and CDR2 are WNHNN and SYGVQD (reference sequence). The CDR3 has 14 residues. The CDR3 DNA reads TGCGCCAGCAGTGAAAGCGGGAGGGTAAAGACCCAGTACTTC. It encodes CASSESGRVKTQYF.

This chain connects TRBV4-3 to TRBJ2-7; TRBD2 matches 10 bases. Losses at the gene ends were 0 bases for V and 4 bases for J; bases not matched to a gene: 9. Germline assignment: CDR1 LGHNA and CDR2 YSLEER. This CDR3 is 17 amino acids long. This chain's CDR3 is CASSQDLGLAGEYEQYF. The CDR3 DNA follows: TGCGCCAGCAGCCAAGATCTTGGCCTAGCGGGAGAGTACGAGCAGTACTTC.

J is TRBJ1-6 and V is TRBV18; 10 bases agree with TRBD1. The CDR3 consists of 15 residues. Losses at the gene ends were 1 base for V and 7 bases for J; bases not matched to a gene: 1. Germline V gene data show CDR1 as KGHSH and CDR2 as LQKENI. The DNA for the CDR3 is TGTGCCAGCTCACCACTGGACAGGGGGAATTCACCCCTCCACTTT. Translation gives CASSPLDRGNSPLHF.

The V call is TRBV4-2, the J call TRBJ1-3; D uncertain. Trimming took off 4 bases at V and 0 bases at J, with 4 bases between the two ends. CDR3 length: 13 residues. Looked up from germline, CDR1 is LGHNA and CDR2 is YNFKEQ. The DNA of the CDR3 is TGTGCCAGCAGCCCACTCTCTGGAAACACCATATATTTT. Encoded protein: CASSPLSGNTIYF.

The CDR3 reads CASSLGGTGGEKLFF. As DNA, the CDR3 is TGTGCCAGCAGTTTAGGGGGGACAGGGGGCGAAAAACTGTTTTTT. This sequence joins TRBV28 and TRBJ1-4; 12 bases align to TRBD1. The CDR3 contains 15 residues. Per the germline V gene, CDR1 is MDHEN and CDR2 is SYDVKM. Unmatched junction bases numbered 3, after V lost 2 bases and J lost 8 bases. Using reference TRBV28 and TRBJ1-4 for the parts outside the CDR3, the full variable domain is DVKVTQSSRYLVKRTGEKVFLECVQDMDHENMFWYRQDPGLGLRLIYFSYDVKMKEKGDIPEGYSVSREKKERFSLILESASTNQTSMYLCASSLGGTGGEKLFFGSGTQLSVL.